A single sample is the source of the 9 T cell receptor beta chains below, sequenced in a study of cytomegalovirus exposure and HLA in healthy donors. PCR used 60 Vbeta primers and 13 Jbeta primers. Clones were sequenced by immunoSEQ multiplex PCR, and TCRdb holds only the in-frame ones, with some missing. Of 84,000 or so clones listed, less than 80% were seen once; the top ten hold 1.4%. The sequenced sample was PBMCs. The receptors here all came from a male donor in good health and CMV-seronegative.

The V and J genes are TRBV2 and TRBJ2-1, with D possibly TRBD1 on 5 matching bases. This CDR3 comprises 13 residues. Germline CDR1 and CDR2: SNHLY and FYNNEI. V dropped 6 bases and J dropped 5 bases, with 11 bases sitting between them. CDR3 sequence reads: CASRMGPNNEQFF. As DNA, the CDR3 is TGTGCCAGCAGGATGGGGCCAAACAATGAGCAGTTCTTC.

A note on this clone: Different DNA sequences within this sample yield the same CDR3. The genes are TRBV19 and TRBJ2-7; TRBD1 matches at 10 bases. The CDR3 sequence is 14 residues long. Trimming at V came to 9 bases and at J to 4 bases, leaving 9 bases not matched to a gene. The V gene's germline CDR1 is LNHDA and CDR2 SQIVND (reference sequence). DNA of the CDR3: TGTGCCAGCTCCTCAAGGGACAGGGGTTACGAGCAGTACTTC. As protein: CASSSRDRGYEQYF. Supplemented by reference TRBV19 and TRBJ2-7, the full variable domain reads DGGITQSPKYLFRKEGQNVTLSCEQNLNHDAMYWYRQDPGQGLRLIYYSQIVNDFQKGDIAEGYSVSREKKESFPLTVTSAQKNPTAFYLCASSSRDRGYEQYFGPGTRLTVT.

The chain carries TRBV6-4 and TRBJ2-3; TRBD2 aligns across 10 bases. Per germline, CDR1 MRHNA and CDR2 SNTAGT. The trim removed 5 bases at V and 1 base at J, leaving 0 bases unmatched. The CDR3 spans 14 residues. CDR3 sequence: CASSLAGGTDTQYF. CDR3 DNA sequence: TGTGCCAGCAGTCTAGCGGGGGGCACAGATACGCAGTATTTT.

This clone was recorded a few times. The chain joins TRBV6-1 to TRBJ2-1; TRBD2 matches 8 bases. V shed 7 bases and J 2 bases; nucleotides not matched to a gene: 7. Germline loops: CDR1 MNHNS, CDR2 SASEGT. This CDR3 has 15 amino acids. The CDR3 bases are TGTGCCAGCAATATTGTAGCGGGGACCTACAATGAGCAGTTCTTC. It codes for CASNIVAGTYNEQFF.

The genes are TRBV15 and TRBJ2-2; no definite D call. V dropped 0 bases and J dropped 5 bases, with 13 bases sitting between them. Germline V CDR1 and CDR2: LNHNV, YYDKDF (reference sequence). This CDR3 contains 16 residues. The CDR3 loop reads CATSRDGEVGTGELFF. In DNA form, the CDR3 reads TGTGCCACCAGCAGAGATGGAGAGGTCGGGACCGGGGAGCTGTTTTTT.

The chain combines TRBV28 with TRBJ1-5; no reliable D call. Trimming cost V 3 bases and J 0 bases, with 6 bases left between them. This CDR3 has 14 amino acids. Germline CDR1 and CDR2: MDHEN and SYDVKM. The CDR3 nucleotides read TGTGCCAGCAGTTTGCGGGTTAGCAATCAGCCCCAGCATTTT. Translation: CASSLRVSNQPQHF.

The V and J genes are TRBV5-1 and TRBJ1-1, with 10 bases fitting TRBD1. The ends lost 3 bases at V and 4 bases at J; junction bases unmatched: 6. Germline CDR1 and CDR2: SGHRS and YFSETQ. The CDR3 sequence is 15 residues long. The CDR3 spells CASSSMTGGITEAFF. The DNA for the CDR3 is TGCGCCAGCAGCTCCATGACAGGGGGCATCACTGAAGCTTTCTTT.

This chain connects TRBV9 to TRBJ1-3, with 7 nucleotides matching TRBD1. The length of the CDR3 is 15 residues. Germline values: CDR1 SGDLS, CDR2 YYNGEE. With V trimmed by 4 bases and J by 0 bases, 4 bases remained unmatched. For the CDR3, the DNA is TGTGCCAGCAGCCCCCGGGACAGCTCTGGAAACACCATATATTTT. Protein sequence: CASSPRDSSGNTIYF.

The chain carries TRBV10-1 and TRBJ2-7, with D possibly TRBD1 on 6 matching bases. Trimming left V 3 bases short and J 0 bases short, with 12 bases between. This CDR3 comprises 15 residues. Germline loops: CDR1 WNHNN, CDR2 SYGVQD (reference sequence). The CDR3, as DNA: TGCGCCAGCAGTGATGGGGTAGGGGGCTCCTACGAGCAGTACTTC. Its protein product is CASSDGVGGSYEQYF.